This passage covers 30 T cell receptor beta chains from one sample sequenced in a study of OX40 agonist ivuxolimab in advanced cancers. Assay: immunoSEQ multiplex PCR; the TCRdb copy retains only in-frame clones and omits some. The sample includes under 80,000 clones, roughly 90% of them seen just once. The sequences come from CD4+ or CD8+ T cells sorted from blood, collected in a trial of the OX40 agonist ivuxolimab. The receptors here all came from an adult with an advanced solid tumor such as melanoma, head and neck, liver or kidney cancer.

DNA for the CDR3: TGCGCCAGCAGCCAAGCAAGGAGGGGACCAGATACGCAGTATTTT. It yields the protein CASSQARRGPDTQYF. This sequence joins TRBV4-1 and TRBJ2-3; possibly TRBD2 for D (6 bases). Per germline, CDR1 MGHRA and CDR2 YSYEKL. This CDR3 comprises 15 residues. Trimming left V 1 base short and J 4 bases short, with 12 bases between.

The V gene is TRBV4-1, the J gene TRBJ2-1; D possibly corresponds to TRBD1 (6 bases). CDR1 and CDR2 (germline): MGHRA, YSYEKL. V was shortened by 5 bases and J by 0 bases, with 14 bases between the two germline ends. The CDR3 is made up of 16 amino acids. CDR3 amino acids: CASSSQGRDSYNEQFF. The CDR3 DNA follows: TGCGCCAGCAGCTCCCAGGGGCGCGACTCCTACAATGAGCAGTTCTTC.

This rearrangement joins TRBV5-6 to TRBJ2-3; TRBD1 matches at 8 bases. Germline CDR1 SGHDT, CDR2 YYEEEE. The V segment lost 4 bases and the J segment 6 bases; nucleotides outside the gene matches: 7. The CDR3 has 14 residues. The CDR3: CASSPGQVWDTQYF. The CDR3 DNA is TGTGCCAGCAGCCCGGGACAGGTTTGGGATACGCAGTATTTT.

V usage is TRBV29-1 and J usage is TRBJ1-2; D perhaps matches TRBD1 (5 bases). Trimming removed 7 bases from V and 4 bases from J, with 16 bases in between. The CDR3 has 13 residues. CDR1 and CDR2 from the germline V gene are SQVTM and ANQGSEA. CDR3 in DNA: TGCAGCGCTACGCAGGGCCAAGGCTATGGCTACACCTTC. The encoded protein is CSATQGQGYGYTF.

The rearrangement joins TRBV4-3 to TRBJ2-4, with a possible D match to TRBD1 (5 bases). V was clipped by 1 base and J by 6 bases, with 13 bases between them. Per the germline V gene, CDR1 is LGHNA and CDR2 is YSLEER. The CDR3 spans 15 residues. CDR3 sequence reads: CASSQGGAQGNIQYF. The CDR3 DNA is TGCGCCAGCAGCCAAGGGGGCGCGCAGGGAAACATTCAGTACTTC.

For the CDR3, the DNA is TGTGCCAGCAGCTTCTCTAGCGAAAGATACAATGAGCAGTTCTTC. It codes for CASSFSSERYNEQFF. This chain joins TRBV7-2 and TRBJ2-1, with a possible D match to TRBD2 (6 bases). CDR1 and CDR2 (germline): SGHTA, FQGNSA. V was clipped by 3 bases and J by 4 bases, with 13 bases between them. This CDR3 has 15 amino acids.

V gene TRBV19 combines with J gene TRBJ2-5; 15 bases align to TRBD2. V was pared by 4 bases and J by 4 bases, with 10 bases of the junction left unmatched. CDR3 length: 18 residues. CDR1 is LNHDA and CDR2 is SQIVND in the germline V gene (reference sequence). The CDR3 reads CASSRYAGLAGGGETQYF. The CDR3 coding sequence is TGTGCCAGTAGTAGGTACGCGGGACTAGCGGGAGGAGGAGAGACCCAGTACTTC.

V and J are TRBV19 and TRBJ1-4; D is undetermined. V gave up 5 bases and J gave up 4 bases, with 11 bases separating them. This CDR3 has 14 residues. Germline V CDR1 and CDR2: LNHDA, SQIVND (reference sequence). The CDR3 region is CASSFGSYNEKLFF. For the CDR3, the DNA is TGTGCCAGTAGTTTCGGGAGCTATAATGAAAAACTGTTTTTT.

The V call is TRBV28, the J call TRBJ2-7, with D unclear. V lost 5 bases, J lost 3 bases, and 11 bases lay in between. The CDR3 has 13 residues. CDR1 is MDHEN, CDR2 SYDVKM, per germline. The CDR3 spells CASSPGRVYEQYF. In DNA form, the CDR3 reads TGTGCCAGCAGTCCCGGACGAGTCTACGAGCAGTACTTC.

This rearrangement joins TRBV28 to TRBJ1-2; 12 bases are shared with TRBD1. This CDR3 contains 16 residues. The J segment lost 4 bases and the V segment lost 7 bases, leaving 10 bases of the junction unmatched. Germline CDR1 and CDR2: MDHEN and SYDVKM. The CDR3: CASIPGPGQGAYGYTF. In nucleotides, the CDR3 is TGTGCCAGCATCCCAGGCCCGGGACAGGGGGCCTATGGCTACACCTTC.

This clone was seen only a few times. The V call is TRBV5-1, the J call TRBJ2-3, with D perhaps given as TRBD1 or TRBD2 (5 bases each). V shed 4 bases and J shed 5 bases, with 14 bases lying between them. The germline V gene encodes CDR1 SGHRS and CDR2 YFSETQ. The CDR3 loop spans 14 amino acids. The DNA for the CDR3 is TGCGCCAGCAGCGGGGACCAACCCGGAGATACGCAGTATTTT. Its protein product is CASSGDQPGDTQYF.

The V and J genes are TRBV14 and TRBJ2-1, with 8 bases fitting TRBD1. The germline V gene encodes CDR1 SGHDN and CDR2 FVKESK. J was trimmed by 6 bases and V by 5 bases; bases with no gene match: 9. The CDR3 consists of 15 residues. The CDR3 bases are TGTGCCAGCAGCTCTAGGACAGGGATGGTCAATGAGCAGTTCTTC. Its protein is CASSSRTGMVNEQFF. Filled out from reference TRBV14 and TRBJ2-1, the complete variable domain reads EAGVTQFPSHSVIEKGQTVTLRCDPISGHDNLYWYRRVMGKEIKFLLHFVKESKQDESGMPNNRFLAERTGGTYSTLKVQPAELEDSGVYFCASSSRTGMVNEQFFGPGTRLTVL.

This clone was counted once. V gene TRBV5-5 combines with J gene TRBJ2-7, with D perhaps given as TRBD1 or TRBD2 (6 bases each). This CDR3 has 13 amino acids. The germline CDR1 and CDR2 sequences are SGHKS and YYEKEE (reference sequence). Deletions cut 2 bases from V and 5 bases from J, with 11 bases between. The CDR3 loop is CASSFPGADEQYF. The CDR3 nucleotides are TGTGCCAGCAGCTTCCCGGGGGCAGACGAGCAGTACTTC. Together with reference TRBV5-5 and TRBJ2-7, the CDR3 gives the full variable domain: DAGVTQSPTHLIKTRGQQVTLRCSPISGHKSVSWYQQVLGQGPQFIFQYYEKEERGRGNFPDRFSARQFPNYSSELNVNALLLGDSALYLCASSFPGADEQYFGPGTRLTVT.

This clone was counted between two and nine times. CDR3 bases: TGTGCCAGCAGCCCGACAGGTGCTGGGGCCAACGTCCTGACTTTC. Amino acid sequence: CASSPTGAGANVLTF. This chain connects TRBV5-4 to TRBJ2-6, with D possibly being TRBD1 (6 bases). V dropped 4 bases and J dropped 2 bases, with 10 bases sitting between them. The CDR3 covers 15 residues. The V gene's germline CDR1 is SGHNT and CDR2 YYREEE (reference sequence).

V and J are TRBV28 and TRBJ2-1, with 9 nucleotides matching TRBD1. Germline V gives CDR1 MDHEN, CDR2 SYDVKM. This CDR3 is 15 amino acids long. The V segment lost 5 bases and the J segment 5 bases; nucleotides outside the gene matches: 7. This chain's CDR3 is CASSGGGQGDNEQFF. Here the CDR3 DNA reads TGTGCCAGCAGTGGGGGGGGACAGGGCGACAATGAGCAGTTCTTC.

CDR3 sequence (DNA): TGTGCCAGCAGCCGCCCTAGCGGGAGGGCGCCAGATACGCAGTATTTT. Encoded protein: CASSRPSGRAPDTQYF. The chain carries TRBV7-6 and TRBJ2-3; 12 bases fit TRBD2. The J segment lost 4 bases and the V segment lost 5 bases, leaving 7 bases of the junction unmatched. CDR1 and CDR2 from the germline V gene are SGHVS and FNYEAQ. This CDR3 is built from 16 residues.

This chain links TRBV6-5 with TRBJ2-5; a weak D match, TRBD2 (5 bases). The length of the CDR3 is 15 residues. CDR1 is MNHEY, CDR2 SVGAGI, per germline. The V and J ends lost 0 bases and 5 bases respectively, with 13 bases between them. DNA of the CDR3: TGTGCCAGCAGTTACTCGACTACCGCCTATGAGACCCAGTACTTC. Its protein is CASSYSTTAYETQYF.

This clone was detected only once. This chain connects TRBV11-2 to TRBJ2-3, with TRBD1 identical over 9 bases. The CDR3 consists of 15 residues. The V and J ends lost 8 bases and 1 base, in that order; junction bases with no gene match: 7. In germline, CDR1 is SGHAT, CDR2 FQNNGV. For the CDR3, the DNA is TGTGCCAGCTCCCCGGGACAGGGCCGCACAGATACGCAGTATTTT. This encodes CASSPGQGRTDTQYF.

The rearrangement links TRBV7-2 to TRBJ1-1, with unresolved D. Trimming cost V 1 base and J 8 bases, with 11 bases left between them. Germline V gives CDR1 SGHTA, CDR2 FQGNSA. There are 13 residues in the CDR3. The CDR3 protein is CASSLVYTEEAFF. CDR3 bases: TGTGCCAGCAGCTTAGTATACACCGAAGAAGCTTTCTTT.

The V call is TRBV9, the J call TRBJ1-4; D is ambiguous. The ends were cut back, 4 bases at V and 8 bases at J, with 18 bases in the middle. Germline CDR1 reads SGDLS; CDR2 reads YYNGEE. CDR3 length: 15 amino acids. The CDR3: CASSPRGYPYEKLFF. The CDR3 region has the DNA TGTGCCAGCAGCCCACGGGGATACCCCTACGAAAAACTGTTTTTT.

The chain recombines TRBV18 with TRBJ2-6; a possible D gene is TRBD1 (5 bases). This CDR3 has 15 residues. Germline V gene sequence: CDR1 KGHSH, CDR2 LQKENI. Trimming left V 4 bases short and J 0 bases short, with 7 bases between. The CDR3 coding sequence is TGTGCCAGCTCACAGACAGACTCTGGGGCCAACGTCCTGACTTTC. This gives the protein CASSQTDSGANVLTF.

CDR3 sequence: CASSHAAGGWETQYF. The CDR3, as DNA: TGTGCCAGCAGCCATGCAGCGGGAGGGTGGGAGACCCAGTACTTC. The J gene is TRBJ2-5, the V gene TRBV5-4, with TRBD2 matching over 10 bases. The CDR3 loop spans 15 amino acids. V was pared by 4 bases and J by 5 bases, with 8 bases of the junction left unmatched. Per the germline V gene, CDR1 is SGHNT and CDR2 is YYREEE (reference sequence).

The chain recombines TRBV7-9 with TRBJ2-7; the D gene is possibly TRBD1 (6 bases). The ends were cut back, 5 bases at V and 2 bases at J, with 13 bases in the middle. CDR3 length equals 14 residues. Germline V gene data show CDR1 as SEHNR and CDR2 as FQNEAQ (reference sequence). CDR3 DNA: TGTGCCAGCAGCCCTAGGACAGACACCTACGAGCAGTACTTC. Amino acid sequence: CASSPRTDTYEQYF. Variable domain in full (rest from reference TRBV7-9 and TRBJ2-7): DTGVSQNPRHKITKRGQNVTFRCDPISEHNRLYWYRQTLGQGPEFLTYFQNEAQLEKSRLLSDRFSAERPKGSFSTLEIQRTEQGDSAMYLCASSPRTDTYEQYFGPGTRLTVT.

The chain combines TRBV5-4 with TRBJ2-5; 16 nucleotides match TRBD2. The CDR3 sequence is 17 residues long. V shed 4 bases and J 4 bases; nucleotides not matched to a gene: 7. Germline CDR1 and CDR2: SGHNT and YYREEE (reference sequence). Here the CDR3 reads CASSRGLAGGPGETQYF. CDR3 coding DNA: TGTGCCAGCAGCCGGGGACTAGCGGGAGGGCCAGGAGAGACCCAGTACTTC.

The gene calls are TRBV7-2 and TRBJ2-7, with 7 bases identical to TRBD2. After removal of 2 bases from V and 2 bases from J, the junction contained 12 bases not matched to a gene. CDR3 size: 17 residues. The germline gives CDR1 SGHTA, CDR2 FQGNSA. The CDR3 region is CASSLSGAPADPYEQYF. CDR3 coding DNA: TGTGCCAGCAGCTTAAGCGGGGCCCCAGCGGACCCCTACGAGCAGTACTTC. The full variable domain, with the rest looked up from reference TRBV7-2 and TRBJ2-7, is GAGVSQSPSNKVTEKGKDVELRCDPISGHTALYWYRQSLGQGLEFLIYFQGNSAPDKSGLPSDRFSAERTGGSVSTLTIQRTQQEDSAVYLCASSLSGAPADPYEQYFGPGTRLTVT.

The chain combines TRBV7-6 with TRBJ2-3, with 9 positions matching TRBD2. CDR3 size: 15 residues. With V trimmed by 0 bases and J by 11 bases, 9 bases remained unmatched. Germline CDR1 SGHVS, CDR2 FNYEAQ. The CDR3 sequence: CASSLAVYGAGGQYF. The DNA of the CDR3 is TGTGCCAGCAGCTTAGCGGTTTACGGAGCGGGGGGGCAGTATTTT.

This chain uses TRBV6-7 with TRBJ1-4; possibly TRBD1 for D (5 bases). TRBV6-7 is sorted into the ORF group, with uncertain function. CDR3 size: 17 residues. V lost 2 bases to trimming and J lost 1 base, with 14 bases between them. As DNA, the CDR3 is TGTGCCAGCAGTTACGCCCCACCAGGGAAAACTAATGAAAAACTGTTTTTT. It translates to CASSYAPPGKTNEKLFF.

The DNA for the CDR3 is TGTGCCAGCAGCCGGACTAGCGGGATAGATACGCAGTATTTT. Its protein product is CASSRTSGIDTQYF. The chain carries TRBV14 and TRBJ2-3; 12 bases are shared with TRBD2. The CDR3 is 14 residues long. Trimming at V came to 4 bases and at J to 5 bases, leaving 1 base not matched to a gene. In germline, CDR1 is SGHDN, CDR2 FVKESK.

This rearrangement joins TRBV6-5 to TRBJ2-1, with 7 bases matching TRBD1. The germline V gene encodes CDR1 MNHEY and CDR2 SVGAGI. The CDR3 contains 14 residues. Unmatched junction bases numbered 6, after V lost 5 bases and J lost 5 bases. The chain's CDR3 is CASSDRDPHNEQFF. In nucleotides, the CDR3 is TGTGCCAGCAGTGACAGGGATCCCCACAATGAGCAGTTCTTC.

The chain employs TRBV15 and TRBJ2-5, with a possible D match to TRBD1 (5 bases). Germline loops: CDR1 LNHNV, CDR2 YYDKDF (reference sequence). Between the trimmed V and J ends, which lost 0 bases and 4 bases, there was a span of 12 bases. The CDR3 runs to 15 residues. The CDR3 bases are TGTGCCACCAGCAGAGATCAGGGATTAGTAGAGACCCAGTACTTC. Amino acid sequence: CATSRDQGLVETQYF. The variable domain in full, completed from reference TRBV15 and TRBJ2-5, reads DAMVIQNPRYQVTQFGKPVTLSCSQTLNHNVMYWYQQKSSQAPKLLFHYYDKDFNNEADTPDNFQSRRPNTSFCFLDIRSPGLGDTAMYLCATSRDQGLVETQYFGPGTRLLVL.